This TCR beta chain was captured by sequencing in a study of blood T cell repertoires in COVID-19. CDR1 and CDR2 (germline): SEHNR, FQNEAQ (reference sequence). There are 17 residues in the CDR3. With 3 bases clipped from V and 2 bases from J, the junction kept 8 bases outside the gene matches. The cohort comprised adults aged roughly 18 to 95 years residing in 24 US areas. In assigning cohorts, the study relied on participant-reported clinical history. Before being deemed recovered, Cohort 3 donors had two negative PCRs, clearance, or symptom resolution. TCRdb keeps only in-frame clones here, not all; method: immunoSEQ multiplex PCR. The repertoire holds 140,000 or so clones, roughly 80% seen once, with 9.2% in the top ten.

The sequencing sample was made of PBMCs or T cells enriched from blood (not recorded which). This chain uses TRBV7-9 with TRBJ2-7; 12 positions match TRBD2. The receptor was derived from a man between 45 and 60 years old who had recovered from COVID-19. CDR3 region: CASSFLSGLAGPYEQYF. The CDR3 bases are TGTGCCAGCAGCTTCTTATCAGGACTAGCGGGGCCCTACGAGCAGTACTTC.